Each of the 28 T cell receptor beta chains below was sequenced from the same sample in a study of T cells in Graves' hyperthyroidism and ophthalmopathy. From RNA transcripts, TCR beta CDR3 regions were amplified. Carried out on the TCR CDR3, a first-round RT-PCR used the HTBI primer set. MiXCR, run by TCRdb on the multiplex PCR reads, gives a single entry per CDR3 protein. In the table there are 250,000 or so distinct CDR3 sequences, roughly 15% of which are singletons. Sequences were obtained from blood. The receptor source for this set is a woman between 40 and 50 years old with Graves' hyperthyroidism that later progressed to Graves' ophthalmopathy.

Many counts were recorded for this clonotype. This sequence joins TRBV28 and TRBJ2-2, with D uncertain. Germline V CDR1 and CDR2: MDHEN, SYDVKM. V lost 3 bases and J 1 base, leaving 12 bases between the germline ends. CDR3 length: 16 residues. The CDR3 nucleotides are TGTGCCAGCAGTTTTATGGGTCGAGAGAACACCGGGGAGCTGTTTTTT. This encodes CASSFMGRENTGELFF.

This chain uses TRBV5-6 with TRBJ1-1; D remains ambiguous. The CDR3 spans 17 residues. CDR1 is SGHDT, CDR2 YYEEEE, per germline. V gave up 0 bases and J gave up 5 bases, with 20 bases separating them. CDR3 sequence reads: CASSLEVLRGVRTEAFF. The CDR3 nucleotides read TGTGCCAGCAGCTTGGAAGTACTTCGCGGGGTGAGAACTGAAGCTTTCTTT.

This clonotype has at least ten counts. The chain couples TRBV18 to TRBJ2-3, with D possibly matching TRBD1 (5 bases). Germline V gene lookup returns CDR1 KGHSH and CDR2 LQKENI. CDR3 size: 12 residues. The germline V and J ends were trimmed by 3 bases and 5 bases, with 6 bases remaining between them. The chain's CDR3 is CASSPQGDTQYF. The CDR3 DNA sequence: TGTGCCAGCTCACCTCAGGGAGATACGCAGTATTTT.

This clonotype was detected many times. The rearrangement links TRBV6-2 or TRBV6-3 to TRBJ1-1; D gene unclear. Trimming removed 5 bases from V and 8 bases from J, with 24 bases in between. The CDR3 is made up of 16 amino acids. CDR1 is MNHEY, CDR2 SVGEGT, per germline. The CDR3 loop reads CASSGFAYRGREEAFF. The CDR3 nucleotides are TGTGCCAGCAGTGGCTTCGCTTATCGGGGTCGGGAGGAAGCTTTCTTT.

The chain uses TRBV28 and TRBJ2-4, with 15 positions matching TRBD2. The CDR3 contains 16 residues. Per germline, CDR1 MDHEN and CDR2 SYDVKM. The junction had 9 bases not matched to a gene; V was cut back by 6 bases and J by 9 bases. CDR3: CASSRTSGRELSIQYF. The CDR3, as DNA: TGTGCCAGCAGCCGGACTAGCGGGAGGGAATTGAGCATTCAGTACTTC. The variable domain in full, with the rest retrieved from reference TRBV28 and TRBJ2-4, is DVKVTQSSRYLVKRTGEKVFLECVQDMDHENMFWYRQDPGLGLRLIYFSYDVKMKEKGDIPEGYSVSREKKERFSLILESASTNQTSMYLCASSRTSGRELSIQYFGAGTRLSVL.

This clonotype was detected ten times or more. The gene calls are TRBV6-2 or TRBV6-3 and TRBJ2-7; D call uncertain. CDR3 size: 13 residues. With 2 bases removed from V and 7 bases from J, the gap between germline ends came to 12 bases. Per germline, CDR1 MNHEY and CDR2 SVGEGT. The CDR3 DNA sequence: TGTGCCAGCAGTTACGGTGGCTTTTGGGAGCAGTACTTC. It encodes CASSYGGFWEQYF.

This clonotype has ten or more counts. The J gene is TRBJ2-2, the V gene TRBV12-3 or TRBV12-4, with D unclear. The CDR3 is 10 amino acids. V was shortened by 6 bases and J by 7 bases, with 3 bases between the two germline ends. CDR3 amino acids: CASSLGELFF. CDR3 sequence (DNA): TGTGCCAGCAGCCTCGGGGAGCTGTTTTTT.

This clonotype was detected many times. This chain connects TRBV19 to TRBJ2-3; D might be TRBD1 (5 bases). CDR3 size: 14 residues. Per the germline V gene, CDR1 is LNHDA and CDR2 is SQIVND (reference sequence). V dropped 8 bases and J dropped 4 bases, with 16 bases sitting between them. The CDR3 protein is CASGTGWGADTQYF. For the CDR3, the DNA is TGTGCCAGTGGTACAGGTTGGGGTGCAGATACGCAGTATTTT.

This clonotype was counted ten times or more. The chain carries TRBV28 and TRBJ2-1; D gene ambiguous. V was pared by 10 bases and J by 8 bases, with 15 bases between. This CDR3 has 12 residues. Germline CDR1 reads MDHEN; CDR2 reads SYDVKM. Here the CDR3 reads CATMNSRHEQFF. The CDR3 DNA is TGTGCCACCATGAACTCCAGACATGAGCAGTTCTTC.

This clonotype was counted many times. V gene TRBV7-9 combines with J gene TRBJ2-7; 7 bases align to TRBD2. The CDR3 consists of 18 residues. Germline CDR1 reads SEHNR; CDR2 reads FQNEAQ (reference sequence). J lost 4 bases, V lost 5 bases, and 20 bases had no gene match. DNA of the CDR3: TGTGCCAGCAGCACCCCTAGTTCTGAGCGGGGTGGAGGATACGAGCAGTACTTC. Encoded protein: CASSTPSSERGGGYEQYF.

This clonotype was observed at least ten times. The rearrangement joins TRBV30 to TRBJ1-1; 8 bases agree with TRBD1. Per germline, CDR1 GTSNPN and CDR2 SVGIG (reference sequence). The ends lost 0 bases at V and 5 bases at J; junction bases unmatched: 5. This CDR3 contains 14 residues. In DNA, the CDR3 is TGTGCCTGGAGTGTACAAACAGGGGGGACTGAAGCTTTCTTT. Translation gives CAWSVQTGGTEAFF.

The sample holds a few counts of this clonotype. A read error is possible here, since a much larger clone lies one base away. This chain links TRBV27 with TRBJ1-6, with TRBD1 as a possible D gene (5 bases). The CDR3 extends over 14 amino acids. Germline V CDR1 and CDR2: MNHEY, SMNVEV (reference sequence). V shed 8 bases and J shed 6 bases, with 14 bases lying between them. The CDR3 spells CASAGPGRNSPLHF. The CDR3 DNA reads TGTGCCAGCGCCGGCCCGGGGCGTAATTCACCCCTCCACTTT.

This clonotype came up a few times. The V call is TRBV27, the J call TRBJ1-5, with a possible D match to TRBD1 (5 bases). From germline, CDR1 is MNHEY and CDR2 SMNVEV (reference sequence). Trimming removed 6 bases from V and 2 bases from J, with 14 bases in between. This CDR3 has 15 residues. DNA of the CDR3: TGTGCCAGCAGGGTTGGGGGATCAGGCAATCAGCCCCAGCATTTT. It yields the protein CASRVGGSGNQPQHF.

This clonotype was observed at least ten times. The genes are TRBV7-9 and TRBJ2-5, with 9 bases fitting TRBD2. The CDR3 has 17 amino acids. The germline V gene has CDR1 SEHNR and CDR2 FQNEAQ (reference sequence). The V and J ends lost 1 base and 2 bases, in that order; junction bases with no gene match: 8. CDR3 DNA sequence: TGTGCCAGCAGCTTAGGGATGAGACTAGCGGAACAAGAGACCCAGTACTTC. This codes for CASSLGMRLAEQETQYF. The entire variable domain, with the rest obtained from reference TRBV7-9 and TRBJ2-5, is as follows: DTGVSQNPRHKITKRGQNVTFRCDPISEHNRLYWYRQTLGQGPEFLTYFQNEAQLEKSRLLSDRFSAERPKGSFSTLEIQRTEQGDSAMYLCASSLGMRLAEQETQYFGPGTRLLVL.

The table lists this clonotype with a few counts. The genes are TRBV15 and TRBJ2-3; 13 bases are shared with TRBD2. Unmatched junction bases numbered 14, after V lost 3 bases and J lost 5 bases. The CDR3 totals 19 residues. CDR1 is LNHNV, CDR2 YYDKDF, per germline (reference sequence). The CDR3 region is CATSRDLTGTSGTLDTQYF. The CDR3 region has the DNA TGTGCCACCAGCAGGGATTTAACCGGGACTAGCGGGACTTTAGATACGCAGTATTTT. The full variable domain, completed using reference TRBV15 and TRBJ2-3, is DAMVIQNPRYQVTQFGKPVTLSCSQTLNHNVMYWYQQKSSQAPKLLFHYYDKDFNNEADTPDNFQSRRPNTSFCFLDIRSPGLGDTAMYLCATSRDLTGTSGTLDTQYFGPGTRLTVL.

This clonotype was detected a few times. CDR3 sequence (DNA): TGTGCCAGCAGCCCCGGAGGGAAAAGCTCCTACGAGCAGTACTTC. Its protein product is CASSPGGKSSYEQYF. This chain connects TRBV7-3 to TRBJ2-7; a weak D match, TRBD2 (6 bases). The CDR3 is 15 amino acids. Germline-derived CDR1 and CDR2 are SGHTA and FQGTGA. V was cut by 5 bases and J by 0 bases, with 14 bases left in between.

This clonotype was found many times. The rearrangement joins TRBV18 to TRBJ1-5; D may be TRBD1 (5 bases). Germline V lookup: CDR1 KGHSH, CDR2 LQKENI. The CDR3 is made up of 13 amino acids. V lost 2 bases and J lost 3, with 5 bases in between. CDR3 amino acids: CASSPGTNQPQHF. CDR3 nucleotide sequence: TGTGCCAGCTCACCAGGGACCAATCAGCCCCAGCATTTT. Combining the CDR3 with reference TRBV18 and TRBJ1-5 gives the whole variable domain NAGVMQNPRHLVRRRGQEARLRCSPMKGHSHVYWYRQLPEEGLKFMVYLQKENIIDESGMPKERFSAEFPKEGPSILRIQQVVRGDSAAYFCASSPGTNQPQHFGDGTRLSIL.

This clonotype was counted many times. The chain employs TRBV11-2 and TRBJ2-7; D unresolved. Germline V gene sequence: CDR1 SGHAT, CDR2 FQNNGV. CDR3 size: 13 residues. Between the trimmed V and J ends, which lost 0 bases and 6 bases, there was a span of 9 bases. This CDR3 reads CASSLDQSTEQYF. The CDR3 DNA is TGTGCCAGCAGCTTAGATCAGTCTACCGAGCAGTACTTC.

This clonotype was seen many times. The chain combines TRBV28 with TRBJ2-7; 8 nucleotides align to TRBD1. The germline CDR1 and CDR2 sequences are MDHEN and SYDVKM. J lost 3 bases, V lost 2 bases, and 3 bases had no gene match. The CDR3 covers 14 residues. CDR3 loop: CASSLDRGSYEQYF. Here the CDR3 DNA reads TGTGCCAGCAGTTTAGACAGGGGTAGCTACGAGCAGTACTTC.

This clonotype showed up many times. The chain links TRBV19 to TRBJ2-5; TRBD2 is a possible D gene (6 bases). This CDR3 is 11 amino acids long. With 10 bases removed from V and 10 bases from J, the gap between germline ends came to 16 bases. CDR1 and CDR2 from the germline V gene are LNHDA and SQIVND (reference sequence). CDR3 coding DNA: TGTGCCACCCTTGGCGGGAAAGGCCAGTACTTC. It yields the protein CATLGGKGQYF.

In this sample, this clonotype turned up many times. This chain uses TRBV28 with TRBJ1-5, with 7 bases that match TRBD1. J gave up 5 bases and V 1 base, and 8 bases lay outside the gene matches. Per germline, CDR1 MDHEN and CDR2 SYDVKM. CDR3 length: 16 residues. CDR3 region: CASSLLGGGPDQPQHF. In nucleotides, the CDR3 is TGTGCCAGCAGTTTATTGGGAGGGGGCCCCGATCAGCCCCAGCATTTT.

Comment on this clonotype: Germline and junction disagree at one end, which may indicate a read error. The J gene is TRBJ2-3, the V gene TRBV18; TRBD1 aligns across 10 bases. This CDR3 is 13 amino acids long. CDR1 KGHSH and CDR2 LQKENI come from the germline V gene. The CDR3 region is CASSPYRDRGLNF. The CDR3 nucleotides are TGTGCCAGCTCACCGTACCGGGACAGGGGATTAAATTTT.

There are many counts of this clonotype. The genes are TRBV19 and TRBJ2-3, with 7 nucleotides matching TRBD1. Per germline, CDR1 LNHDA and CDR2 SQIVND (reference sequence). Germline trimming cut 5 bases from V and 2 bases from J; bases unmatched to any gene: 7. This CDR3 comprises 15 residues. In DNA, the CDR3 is TGTGCCAGTAGTCACAGGGGCCGGAACACAGATACGCAGTATTTT. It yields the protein CASSHRGRNTDTQYF.

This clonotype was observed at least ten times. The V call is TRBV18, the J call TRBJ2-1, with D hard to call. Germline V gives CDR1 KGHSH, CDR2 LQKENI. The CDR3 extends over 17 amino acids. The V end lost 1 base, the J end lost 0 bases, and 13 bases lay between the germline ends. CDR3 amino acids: CASSPHEWPSSYNEQFF. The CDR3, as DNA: TGTGCCAGCTCACCACATGAATGGCCCAGCTCCTACAATGAGCAGTTCTTC.

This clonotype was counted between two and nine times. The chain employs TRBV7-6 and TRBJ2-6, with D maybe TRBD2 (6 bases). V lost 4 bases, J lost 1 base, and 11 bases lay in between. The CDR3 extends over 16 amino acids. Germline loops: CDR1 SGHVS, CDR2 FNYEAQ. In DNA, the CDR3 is TGTGCCAGCAGCTCTAAGGAGGGATCTGGGGCCAACGTCCTGACTTTC. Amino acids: CASSSKEGSGANVLTF.

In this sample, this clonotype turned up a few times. CDR3 nucleotide sequence: TGTGCCAGCAGTGATACAGAGATCAATGAGCAGTTCTTC. Protein product: CASSDTEINEQFF. J is TRBJ2-1 and V is TRBV25-1; D gene unclear. Germline V lookup: CDR1 MGHDK, CDR2 SYGVNS. The CDR3 has 13 amino acids. Between the trimmed V and J ends, which lost 3 bases and 6 bases, there was a span of 9 bases.

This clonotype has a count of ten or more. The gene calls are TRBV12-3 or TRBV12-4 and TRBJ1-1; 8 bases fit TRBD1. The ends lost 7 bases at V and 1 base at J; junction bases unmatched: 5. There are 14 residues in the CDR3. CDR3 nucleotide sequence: TGTGCCAGCACAACCGGACAGGGGAACACTGAAGCTTTCTTT. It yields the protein CASTTGQGNTEAFF.

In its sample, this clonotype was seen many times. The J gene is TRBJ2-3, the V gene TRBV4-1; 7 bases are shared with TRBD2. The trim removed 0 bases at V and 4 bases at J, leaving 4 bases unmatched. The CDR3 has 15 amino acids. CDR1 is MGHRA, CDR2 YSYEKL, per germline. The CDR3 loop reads CASSQEWAGADTQYF. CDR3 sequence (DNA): TGCGCCAGCAGCCAAGAATGGGCGGGAGCAGATACGCAGTATTTT.